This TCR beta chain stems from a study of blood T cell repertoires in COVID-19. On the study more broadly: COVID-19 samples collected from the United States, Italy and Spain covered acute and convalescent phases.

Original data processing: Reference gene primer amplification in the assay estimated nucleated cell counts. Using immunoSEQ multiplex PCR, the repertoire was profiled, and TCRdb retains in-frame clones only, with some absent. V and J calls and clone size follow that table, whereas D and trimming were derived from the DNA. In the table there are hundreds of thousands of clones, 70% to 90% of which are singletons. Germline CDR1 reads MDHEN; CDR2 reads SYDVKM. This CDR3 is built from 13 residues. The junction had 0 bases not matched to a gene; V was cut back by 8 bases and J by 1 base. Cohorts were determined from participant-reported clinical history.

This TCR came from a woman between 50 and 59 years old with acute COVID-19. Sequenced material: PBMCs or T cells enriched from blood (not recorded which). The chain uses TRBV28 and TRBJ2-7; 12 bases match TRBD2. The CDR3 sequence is CASGLAGSYEQYF. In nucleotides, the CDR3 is TGTGCCAGCGGACTAGCGGGATCCTACGAGCAGTACTTC.